Listed here are 10 T cell receptor beta chains from one sample, sequenced in a study of early stage breast cancer tumors. The table came from immunoSEQ multiplex PCR; TCRdb's copy has only in-frame clones and leaves some out. The table lists 25,000 to 30,000 clones, roughly 55% of them singletons. Material for sequencing was breast tumor tissue. Receptors originate from a person aged 45 to 59 with breast cancer.

The gene calls are TRBV5-5 and TRBJ1-5, with a tentative D call TRBD1 (6 bases). Germline V gene lookup returns CDR1 SGHKS and CDR2 YYEKEE (reference sequence). With 4 bases removed from V and 3 bases from J, the gap between germline ends came to 11 bases. This CDR3 spans 14 amino acids. CDR3 coding DNA: TGTGCCAGCAGCAGAGGACAGCCCAATCAGCCCCAGCATTTT. Residues: CASSRGQPNQPQHF.

In this sample, this clone is medium-sized. This chain joins TRBV2 and TRBJ1-5, with no clear D. CDR3 length: 13 amino acids. V was trimmed by 5 bases and J by 6 bases, leaving 11 bases between them. Germline CDR1 SNHLY, CDR2 FYNNEI. The CDR3 DNA follows: TGTGCCAGCAGTAGTAGGGAGGGTCAGCCCCAGCATTTT. Its translation is CASSSREGQPQHF.

This clone appeared a single time. The J gene is TRBJ2-3, the V gene TRBV6-6; D perhaps matches TRBD2 (6 bases). Germline assignment: CDR1 MNHNY and CDR2 SVGAGI (reference sequence). The germline V and J ends were trimmed by 6 bases and 0 bases, with 7 bases remaining between them. The CDR3 runs 13 residues. CDR3 nucleotides: TGTGCCAGCAGGCGGGATAGCACAGATACGCAGTATTTT. Its translation is CASRRDSTDTQYF.

This chain joins TRBV11-3 and TRBJ2-1; TRBD2 matches 13 bases. Germline V gene sequence: CDR1 SGHNT, CDR2 YENEEA. There are 15 residues in the CDR3. The ends lost 5 bases at V and 6 bases at J; junction bases unmatched: 4. The CDR3: CASSPGTSGINEQFF. The CDR3 nucleotides are TGTGCCAGCAGCCCCGGGACTAGCGGGATCAATGAGCAGTTCTTC.

For the CDR3, the DNA is TGTGCCAGCAGCCACGGGGACTCCTACGAGCAGTACTTC. Protein: CASSHGDSYEQYF. The chain uses TRBV7-3 and TRBJ2-7; possible D gene TRBD2, 5 bases. Germline CDR1 and CDR2: SGHTA and FQGTGA. V was cut by 5 bases and J by 0 bases, with 8 bases left in between. This CDR3 region has 13 residues.

This chain's CDR3 is CASSLRGATNQPQHF. The CDR3 DNA is TGTGCCAGCAGCTTACGGGGGGCCACAAATCAGCCCCAGCATTTT. The V and J genes are TRBV11-2 and TRBJ1-5; D possibly corresponds to TRBD1 (6 bases). The CDR3 sequence is 15 residues long. CDR1 SGHAT and CDR2 FQNNGV come from the germline V gene. The ends were cut back, 2 bases at V and 4 bases at J, with 12 bases in the middle.

The V gene is TRBV7-9, the J gene TRBJ2-7; possible D gene TRBD2, 5 bases. Trimming shortened V by 5 bases and J by 4 bases, and 15 bases separated the two germline ends. This CDR3 has 14 amino acids. The germline V gene encodes CDR1 SEHNR and CDR2 FQNEAQ (reference sequence). The CDR3 sequence is CASSQTGSSYEQYF. CDR3 nucleotide sequence: TGTGCCAGCAGCCAGACTGGGAGCTCTTACGAGCAGTACTTC.

This rearrangement joins TRBV30 to TRBJ2-1; possible D gene TRBD1, 5 bases. Per the germline V gene, CDR1 is GTSNPN and CDR2 is SVGIG (reference sequence). This CDR3 has 14 residues. V lost 0 bases to trimming and J lost 6 bases, with 12 bases between them. The CDR3 loop is CAWSVPGRVNEQFF. CDR3 nucleotide sequence: TGTGCCTGGAGTGTACCTGGCAGGGTCAATGAGCAGTTCTTC.

This clone has just a few counts. The chain links TRBV6-5 to TRBJ1-1; D unresolved. The germline V gene has CDR1 MNHEY and CDR2 SVGAGI. This CDR3 has 13 amino acids. V was pared by 6 bases and J by 11 bases, with 19 bases between. CDR3 DNA: TGTGCCAGCAGCACGGGATTGGGCAGAGGGGCTTTCTTT. Amino acids: CASSTGLGRGAFF.

This chain connects TRBV5-6 to TRBJ2-7; D unresolved. V lost 2 bases, J lost 3 bases, and 15 bases lay in between. The CDR3 contains 15 residues. Per germline, CDR1 SGHDT and CDR2 YYEEEE. The CDR3 DNA follows: TGTGCCAGCAGCTTAACACCACTACCGAGCTACGAGCAGTACTTC. It yields the protein CASSLTPLPSYEQYF.